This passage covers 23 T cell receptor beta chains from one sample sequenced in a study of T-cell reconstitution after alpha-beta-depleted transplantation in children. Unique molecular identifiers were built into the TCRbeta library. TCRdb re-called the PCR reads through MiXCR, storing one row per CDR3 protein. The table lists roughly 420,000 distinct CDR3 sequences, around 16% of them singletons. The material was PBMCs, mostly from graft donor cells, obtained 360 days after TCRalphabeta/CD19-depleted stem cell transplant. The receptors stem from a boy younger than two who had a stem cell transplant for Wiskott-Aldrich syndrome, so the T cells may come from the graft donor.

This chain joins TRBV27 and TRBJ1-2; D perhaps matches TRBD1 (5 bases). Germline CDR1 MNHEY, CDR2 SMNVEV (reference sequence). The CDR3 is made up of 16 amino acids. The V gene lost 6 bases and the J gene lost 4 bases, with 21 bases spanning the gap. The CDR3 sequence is CASRRQRGRGFYGYTF. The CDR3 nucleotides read TGTGCCAGCAGACGCCAGAGGGGTAGGGGTTTCTATGGCTACACCTTC.

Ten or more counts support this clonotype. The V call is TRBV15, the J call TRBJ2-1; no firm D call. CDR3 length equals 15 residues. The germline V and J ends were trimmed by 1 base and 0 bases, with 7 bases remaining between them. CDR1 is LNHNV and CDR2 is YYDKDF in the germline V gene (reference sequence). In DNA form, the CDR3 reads TGTGCCACCAGCAGAGTAGGGTTCTCCTACAATGAGCAGTTCTTC. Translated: CATSRVGFSYNEQFF.

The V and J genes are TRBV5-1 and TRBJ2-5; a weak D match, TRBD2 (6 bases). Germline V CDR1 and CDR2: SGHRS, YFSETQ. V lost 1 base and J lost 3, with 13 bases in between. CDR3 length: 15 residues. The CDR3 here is CASSLTRREEETQYF. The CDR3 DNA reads TGCGCCAGCAGCTTGACGAGGAGGGAGGAAGAGACCCAGTACTTC.

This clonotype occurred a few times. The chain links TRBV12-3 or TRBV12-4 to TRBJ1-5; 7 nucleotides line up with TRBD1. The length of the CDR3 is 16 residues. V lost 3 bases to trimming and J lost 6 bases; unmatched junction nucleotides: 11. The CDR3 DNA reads TGTGCCAGCAGTTTGGGCAGGGGGTATGTTGGTCAGCCCCAGCATTTT. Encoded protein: CASSLGRGYVGQPQHF.

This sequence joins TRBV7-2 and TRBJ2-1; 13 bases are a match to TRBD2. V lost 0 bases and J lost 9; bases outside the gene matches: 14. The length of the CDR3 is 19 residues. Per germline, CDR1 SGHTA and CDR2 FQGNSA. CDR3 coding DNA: TGTGCCAGCAGCTTAGCGACTAGCGGGAGGAAACCTTCTATCCCTGAGCAGTTCTTC. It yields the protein CASSLATSGRKPSIPEQFF.

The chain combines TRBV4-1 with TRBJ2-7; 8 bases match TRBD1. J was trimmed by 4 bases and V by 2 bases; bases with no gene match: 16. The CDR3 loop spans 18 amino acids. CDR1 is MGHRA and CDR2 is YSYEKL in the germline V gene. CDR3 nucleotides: TGCGCCAGCAGCCAAAATCGGGGAGCCGGGACAGGCCTTTACGAGCAGTACTTC. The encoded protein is CASSQNRGAGTGLYEQYF.

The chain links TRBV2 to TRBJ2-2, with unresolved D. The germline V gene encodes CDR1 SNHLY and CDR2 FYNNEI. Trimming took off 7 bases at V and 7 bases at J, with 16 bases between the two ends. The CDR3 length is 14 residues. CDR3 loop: CASITRRGDGELFF. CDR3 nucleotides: TGTGCCAGCATAACCCGTCGTGGAGACGGGGAGCTGTTTTTT.

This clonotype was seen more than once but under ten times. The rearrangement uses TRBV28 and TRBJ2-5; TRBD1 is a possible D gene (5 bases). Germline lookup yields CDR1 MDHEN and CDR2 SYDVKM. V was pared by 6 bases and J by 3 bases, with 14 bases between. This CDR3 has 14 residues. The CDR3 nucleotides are TGTGCCAGCAGAAGACAGTACCTTAAAGAGACCCAGTACTTC. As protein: CASRRQYLKETQYF.

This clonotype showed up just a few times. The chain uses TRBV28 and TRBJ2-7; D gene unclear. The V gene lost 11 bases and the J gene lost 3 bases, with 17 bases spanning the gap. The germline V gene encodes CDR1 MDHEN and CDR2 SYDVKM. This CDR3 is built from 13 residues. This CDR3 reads CASRRRLSYEQYF. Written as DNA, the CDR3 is TGTGCCTCGAGACGGCGGTTAAGCTACGAGCAGTACTTC.

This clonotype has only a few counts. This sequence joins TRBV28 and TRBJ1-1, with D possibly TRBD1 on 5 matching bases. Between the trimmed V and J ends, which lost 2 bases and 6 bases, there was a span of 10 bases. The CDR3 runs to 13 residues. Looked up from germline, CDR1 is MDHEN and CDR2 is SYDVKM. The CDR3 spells CASSLPGGAEAFF. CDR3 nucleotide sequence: TGTGCCAGCAGTTTACCCGGGGGGGCTGAAGCTTTCTTT.

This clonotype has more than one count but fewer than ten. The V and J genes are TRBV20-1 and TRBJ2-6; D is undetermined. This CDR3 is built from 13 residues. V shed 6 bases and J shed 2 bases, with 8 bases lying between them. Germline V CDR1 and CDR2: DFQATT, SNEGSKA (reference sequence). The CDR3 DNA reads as TGCAGTGCCCCTGTGACTGGGGCCAACGTCCTGACTTTC. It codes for CSAPVTGANVLTF.

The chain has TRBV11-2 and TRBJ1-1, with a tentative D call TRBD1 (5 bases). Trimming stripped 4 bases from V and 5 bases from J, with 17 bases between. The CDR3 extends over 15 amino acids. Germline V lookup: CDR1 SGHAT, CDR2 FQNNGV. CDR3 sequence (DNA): TGTGCCAGCAGCTCCGACGGGGGTGGAGGAACTGAAGCTTTCTTT. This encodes CASSSDGGGGTEAFF. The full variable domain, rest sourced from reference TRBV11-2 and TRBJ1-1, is EAGVAQSPRYKIIEKRQSVAFWCNPISGHATLYWYQQILGQGPKLLIQFQNNGVVDDSQLPKDRFSAERLKGVDSTLKIQPAKLEDSAVYLCASSSDGGGGTEAFFGQGTRLTVV.

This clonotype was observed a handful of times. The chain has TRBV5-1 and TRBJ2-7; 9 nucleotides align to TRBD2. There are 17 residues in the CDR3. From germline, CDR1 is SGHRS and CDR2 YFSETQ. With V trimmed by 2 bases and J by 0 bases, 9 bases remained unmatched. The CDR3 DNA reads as TGCGCCAGCAGCTTCCCCTCTAGCGGGGACCTCTCCTACGAGCAGTACTTC. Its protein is CASSFPSSGDLSYEQYF.

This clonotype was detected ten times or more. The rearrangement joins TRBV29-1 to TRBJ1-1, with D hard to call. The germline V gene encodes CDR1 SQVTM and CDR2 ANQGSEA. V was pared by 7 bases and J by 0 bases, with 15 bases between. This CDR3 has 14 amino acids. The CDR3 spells CSGAHGLMNTEAFF. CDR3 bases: TGCAGCGGAGCCCATGGCTTAATGAACACTGAAGCTTTCTTT.

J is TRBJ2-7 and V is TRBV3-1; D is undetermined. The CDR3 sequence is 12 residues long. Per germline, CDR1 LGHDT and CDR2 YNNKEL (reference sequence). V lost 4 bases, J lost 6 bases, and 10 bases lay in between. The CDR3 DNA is TGTGCCAGCAGCCCCAGTGACGGCGAGCAGTACTTC. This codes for CASSPSDGEQYF.

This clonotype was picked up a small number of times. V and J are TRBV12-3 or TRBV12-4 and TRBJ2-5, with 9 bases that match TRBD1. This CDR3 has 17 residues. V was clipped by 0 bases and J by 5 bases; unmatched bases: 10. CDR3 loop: CASSLAVPTGGKETQYF. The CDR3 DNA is TGTGCCAGCAGTTTAGCAGTCCCGACAGGGGGTAAGGAGACCCAGTACTTC.

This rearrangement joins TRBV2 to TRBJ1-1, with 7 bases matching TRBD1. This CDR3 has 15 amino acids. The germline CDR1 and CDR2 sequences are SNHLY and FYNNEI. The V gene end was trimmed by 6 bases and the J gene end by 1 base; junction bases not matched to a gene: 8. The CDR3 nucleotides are TGTGCCAGCAGCCCCGACAGGGCCTCGAACACTGAAGCTTTCTTT. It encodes CASSPDRASNTEAFF.

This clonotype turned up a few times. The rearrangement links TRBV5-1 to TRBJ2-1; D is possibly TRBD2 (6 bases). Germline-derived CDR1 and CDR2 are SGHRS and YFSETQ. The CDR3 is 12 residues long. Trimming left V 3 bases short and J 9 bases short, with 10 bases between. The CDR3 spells CASSSGRTEQFF. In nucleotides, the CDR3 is TGCGCCAGCAGCTCCGGGAGAACTGAGCAGTTCTTC.

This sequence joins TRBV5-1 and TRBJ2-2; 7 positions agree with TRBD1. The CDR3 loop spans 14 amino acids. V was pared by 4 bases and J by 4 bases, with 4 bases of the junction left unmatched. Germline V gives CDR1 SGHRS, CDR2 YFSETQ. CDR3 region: CASSPGQFTGELFF. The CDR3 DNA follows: TGCGCCAGCAGCCCGGGACAGTTCACCGGGGAGCTGTTTTTT.

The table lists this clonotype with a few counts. For the CDR3, the DNA is TGCAGCGTTTTACTAGCGGGGAAGGTCTACGAGCAGTACTTC. Translation: CSVLLAGKVYEQYF. The V call is TRBV29-1, the J call TRBJ2-7; TRBD2 matches 10 bases. V lost 5 bases, J lost 3 bases, and 7 bases stayed unmatched. This CDR3 spans 14 amino acids. CDR1 SQVTM and CDR2 ANQGSEA come from the germline V gene.

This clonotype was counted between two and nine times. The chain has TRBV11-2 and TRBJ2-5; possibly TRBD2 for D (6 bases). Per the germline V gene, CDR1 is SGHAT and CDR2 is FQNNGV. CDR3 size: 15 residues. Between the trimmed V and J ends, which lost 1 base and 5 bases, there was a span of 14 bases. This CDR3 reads CASSLVPRGKETQYF. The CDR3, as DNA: TGTGCCAGCAGCTTAGTCCCCCGGGGGAAGGAGACCCAGTACTTC. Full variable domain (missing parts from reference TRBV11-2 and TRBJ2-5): EAGVAQSPRYKIIEKRQSVAFWCNPISGHATLYWYQQILGQGPKLLIQFQNNGVVDDSQLPKDRFSAERLKGVDSTLKIQPAKLEDSAVYLCASSLVPRGKETQYFGPGTRLLVL.

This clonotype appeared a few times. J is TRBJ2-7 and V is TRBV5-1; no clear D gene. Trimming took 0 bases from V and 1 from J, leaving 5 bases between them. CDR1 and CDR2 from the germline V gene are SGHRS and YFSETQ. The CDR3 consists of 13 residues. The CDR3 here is CASSLGWSYEQYF. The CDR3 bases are TGCGCCAGCAGCTTGGGATGGTCCTACGAGCAGTACTTC.

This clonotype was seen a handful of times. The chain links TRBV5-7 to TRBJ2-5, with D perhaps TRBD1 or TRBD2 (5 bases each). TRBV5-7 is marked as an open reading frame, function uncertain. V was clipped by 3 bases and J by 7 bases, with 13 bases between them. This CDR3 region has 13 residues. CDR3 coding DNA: TGTGCCAGCAGCTCCAACGGGGCCCCGACCCAGTACTTC. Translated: CASSSNGAPTQYF.